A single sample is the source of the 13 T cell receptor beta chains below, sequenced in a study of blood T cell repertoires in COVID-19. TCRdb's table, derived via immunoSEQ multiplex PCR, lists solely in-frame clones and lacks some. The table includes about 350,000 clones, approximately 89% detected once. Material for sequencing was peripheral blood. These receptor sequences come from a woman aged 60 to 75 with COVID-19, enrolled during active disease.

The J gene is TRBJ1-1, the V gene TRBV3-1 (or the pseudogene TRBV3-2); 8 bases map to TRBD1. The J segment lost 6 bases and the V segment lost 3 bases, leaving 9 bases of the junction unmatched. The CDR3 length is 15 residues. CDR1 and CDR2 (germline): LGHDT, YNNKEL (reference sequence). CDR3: CASSHGDRKVAEAFF. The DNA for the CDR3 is TGTGCCAGCAGCCATGGGGACAGGAAAGTGGCTGAAGCTTTCTTT.

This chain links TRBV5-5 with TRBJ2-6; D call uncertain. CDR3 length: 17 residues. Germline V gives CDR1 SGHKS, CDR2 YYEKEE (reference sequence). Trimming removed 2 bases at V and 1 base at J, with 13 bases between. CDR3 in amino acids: CASSFLIAVSGANVLTF. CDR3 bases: TGTGCCAGCAGCTTTTTAATTGCGGTATCTGGGGCCAACGTCCTGACTTTC.

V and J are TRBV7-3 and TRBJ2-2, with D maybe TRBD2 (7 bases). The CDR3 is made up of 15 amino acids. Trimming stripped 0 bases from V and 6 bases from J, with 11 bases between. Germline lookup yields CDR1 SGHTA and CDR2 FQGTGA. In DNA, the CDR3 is TGTGCCAGCAGCTTAACTGGGGGGGCGGCCGGGGAGCTGTTTTTT. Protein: CASSLTGGAAGELFF.

CDR3 in DNA: TGTGCCAGCAGCTTGGGTGGTCGGGATGAGCAGTTCTTC. Translated, it gives CASSLGGRDEQFF. The rearrangement links TRBV5-4 to TRBJ2-1; D gene unclear. Germline V lookup: CDR1 SGHNT, CDR2 YYREEE (reference sequence). The CDR3 is 13 amino acids. V was trimmed by 0 bases and J by 8 bases, leaving 9 bases between them.

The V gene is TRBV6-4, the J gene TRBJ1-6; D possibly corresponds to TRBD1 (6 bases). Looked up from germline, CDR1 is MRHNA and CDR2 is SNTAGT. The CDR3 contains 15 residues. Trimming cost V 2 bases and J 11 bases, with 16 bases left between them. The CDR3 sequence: CASSDIDRSLPPLHF. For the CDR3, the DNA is TGTGCCAGCAGTGACATAGACAGGAGTCTCCCACCCCTCCACTTT.

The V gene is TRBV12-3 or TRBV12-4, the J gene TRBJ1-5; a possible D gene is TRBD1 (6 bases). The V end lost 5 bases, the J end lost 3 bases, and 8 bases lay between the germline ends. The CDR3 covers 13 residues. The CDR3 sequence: CASSQGNNQPQHF. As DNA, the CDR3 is TGTGCCAGCAGTCAGGGGAACAATCAGCCCCAGCATTTT.

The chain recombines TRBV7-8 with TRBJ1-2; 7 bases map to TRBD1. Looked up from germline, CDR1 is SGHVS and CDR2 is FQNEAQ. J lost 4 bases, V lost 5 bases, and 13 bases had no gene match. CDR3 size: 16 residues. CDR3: CASSNSPPGQLYGYTF. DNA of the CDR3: TGTGCCAGCAGCAATTCCCCACCGGGACAGCTCTATGGCTACACCTTC. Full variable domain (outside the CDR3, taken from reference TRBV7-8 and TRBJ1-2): GAGVSQSPRYKVAKRGQDVALRCDPISGHVSLFWYQQALGQGPEFLTYFQNEAQLDKSGLPSDRFFAERPEGSVSTLKIQRTQQEDSAVYLCASSNSPPGQLYGYTFGSGTRLTVV.

The CDR3 region is CASSLVSGEGSPLHF. The CDR3 coding sequence is TGTGCCAGCAGCTTGGTTTCGGGGGAAGGTTCACCCCTCCACTTT. The rearrangement uses TRBV5-4 and TRBJ1-6; possibly TRBD1 for D (5 bases). Germline CDR1 is SGHNT and CDR2 is YYREEE (reference sequence). Trimming cost V 0 bases and J 9 bases, with 13 bases left between them. This CDR3 region has 15 residues. The variable domain in full, completed from reference TRBV5-4 and TRBJ1-6, reads ETGVTQSPTHLIKTRGQQVTLRCSSQSGHNTVSWYQQALGQGPQFIFQYYREEENGRGNFPPRFSGLQFPNYSSELNVNALELDDSALYLCASSLVSGEGSPLHFGNGTRLTVT.

In DNA form, the CDR3 reads TGTGCCAGCAGCCTATCGACGGGACTTTCAACCTACAATGAGCAGTTCTTC. Its translation is CASSLSTGLSTYNEQFF. The chain recombines TRBV9 with TRBJ2-1; perhaps TRBD2 as D (6 bases). Between the trimmed V and J ends, which lost 4 bases and 2 bases, there was a span of 19 bases. This CDR3 spans 17 amino acids. Per germline, CDR1 SGDLS and CDR2 YYNGEE.

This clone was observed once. The CDR3 sequence: CASSQGRGRKTQYF. CDR3 in DNA: TGTGCCAGCAGCCAAGGCCGGGGAAGAAAGACCCAGTACTTC. The V and J genes are TRBV3-1 (or the pseudogene TRBV3-2) and TRBJ2-5; D is possibly TRBD2 (5 bases). This CDR3 contains 14 residues. Deletions cut 1 base from V and 6 bases from J, with 12 bases between. Germline V gene sequence: CDR1 LGHDT, CDR2 YNNKEL (reference sequence).

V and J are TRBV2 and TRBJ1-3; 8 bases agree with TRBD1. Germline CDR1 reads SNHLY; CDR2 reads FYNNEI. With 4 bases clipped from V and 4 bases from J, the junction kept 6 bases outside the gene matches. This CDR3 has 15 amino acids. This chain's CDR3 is CASSGDRIHGNTIYF. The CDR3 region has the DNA TGTGCCAGCAGTGGGGACAGGATCCACGGAAACACCATATATTTT.

Written as DNA, the CDR3 is TGCGCCAGCAGCTTAATATTTGGGAAGGGGTCGAACACTGAAGCTTTCTTT. Translation: CASSLIFGKGSNTEAFF. V and J are TRBV5-1 and TRBJ1-1; D is possibly TRBD1 (5 bases). CDR3 length: 17 amino acids. The V gene's germline CDR1 is SGHRS and CDR2 YFSETQ. Trimming removed 2 bases at V and 1 base at J, with 18 bases between.

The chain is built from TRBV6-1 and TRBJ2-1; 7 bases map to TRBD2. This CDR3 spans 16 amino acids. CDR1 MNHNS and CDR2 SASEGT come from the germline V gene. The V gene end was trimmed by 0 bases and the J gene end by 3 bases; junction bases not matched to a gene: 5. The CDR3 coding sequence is TGTGCCAGCAGTGAAGCGCCTGGCGGGGGCTACAATGAGCAGTTCTTC. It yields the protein CASSEAPGGGYNEQFF.